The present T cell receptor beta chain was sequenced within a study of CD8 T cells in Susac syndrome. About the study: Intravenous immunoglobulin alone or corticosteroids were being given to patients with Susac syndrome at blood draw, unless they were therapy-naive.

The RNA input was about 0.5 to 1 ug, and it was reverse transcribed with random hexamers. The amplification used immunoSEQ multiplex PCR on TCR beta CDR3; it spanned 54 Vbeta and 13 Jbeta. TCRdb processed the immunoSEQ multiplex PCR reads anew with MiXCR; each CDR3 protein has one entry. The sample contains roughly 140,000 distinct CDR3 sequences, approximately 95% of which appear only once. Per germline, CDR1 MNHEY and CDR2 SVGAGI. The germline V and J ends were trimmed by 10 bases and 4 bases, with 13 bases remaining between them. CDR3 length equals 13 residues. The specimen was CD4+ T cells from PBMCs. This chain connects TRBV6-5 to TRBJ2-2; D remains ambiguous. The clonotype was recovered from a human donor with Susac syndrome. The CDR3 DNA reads TGTGCCACCACTGGCCGCTCCACCGGGGAGCTGTTTTTT. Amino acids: CATTGRSTGELFF.